These 9 T cell receptor beta chains were sequenced from one sample in a study of Ad26.COV2.S vaccination and SARS-CoV-2 variants. Clones were sequenced by immunoSEQ multiplex PCR, and TCRdb holds only the in-frame ones, with some missing. The table records over 300,000 clones, around four fifths of them present only once. The treatment was: over 15 received Ad26.COV2.S at low or high dose, single or two shots; about 5 received placebo; per-sample allocation not given. Day 63 following the first vaccine or placebo injection was when the samples were taken. Specimen: peripheral blood, collected in a trial of Ad26.COV2.S vaccine versus placebo. The origin of the receptors is a person between 18 and 65 years old who received the Ad26.COV2.S COVID-19 vaccine or a placebo.

The count of this clone is one. This same CDR3 is encoded by further DNA sequences in the sample. The genes are TRBV5-6 and TRBJ1-2, with TRBD1 identical over 7 bases. With V trimmed by 0 bases and J by 4 bases, 3 bases remained unmatched. Germline V gene data show CDR1 as SGHDT and CDR2 as YYEEEE. This CDR3 is 14 amino acids long. The CDR3 DNA follows: TGTGCCAGCAGCTTGGGGCAGGGGGTCTATGGCTACACCTTC. Protein product: CASSLGQGVYGYTF.

This sequence joins TRBV27 and TRBJ2-7; either TRBD1 or TRBD2 may supply D (6 bases each). CDR3 length: 12 amino acids. In germline, CDR1 is MNHEY, CDR2 SMNVEV (reference sequence). V gave up 5 bases and J gave up 5 bases, with 10 bases separating them. The CDR3: CASSGGPHEQYF. For the CDR3, the DNA is TGTGCCAGCAGTGGGGGGCCCCACGAGCAGTACTTC.

The chain employs TRBV27 and TRBJ2-7; D not certain. V was cut by 2 bases and J by 0 bases, with 14 bases left in between. The length of the CDR3 is 16 residues. In germline, CDR1 is MNHEY, CDR2 SMNVEV (reference sequence). CDR3 protein: CASSLRAGENSYEQYF. DNA for the CDR3: TGTGCCAGCAGTTTAAGGGCAGGAGAAAACTCCTACGAGCAGTACTTC.

V is TRBV4-1 and J is TRBJ2-3; 7 bases are shared with TRBD2. The CDR3 extends over 14 amino acids. Germline CDR1 and CDR2: MGHRA and YSYEKL. With 0 bases clipped from V and 7 bases from J, the junction kept 4 bases outside the gene matches. Written as DNA, the CDR3 is TGCGCCAGCAGCCAAGAAACTAGCGTTTATACGCAGTATTTT. This gives the protein CASSQETSVYTQYF.

This chain uses TRBV6-2 or TRBV6-3 with TRBJ2-3; 12 positions match TRBD2. Germline CDR1 reads MNHEY; CDR2 reads SVGEGT. The V segment lost 2 bases and the J segment 4 bases; nucleotides outside the gene matches: 4. The CDR3 covers 16 residues. The CDR3 nucleotides read TGTGCCAGCAGTTACGCTAGCGGGGGGGCCCCAGATACGCAGTATTTT. It translates to CASSYASGGAPDTQYF.

CDR3 region: CASNLEGDTQYF. As DNA, the CDR3 is TGTGCCAGCAATCTCGAAGGAGATACGCAGTATTTT. The chain employs TRBV25-1 and TRBJ2-3, with unresolved D. The V end was cut by 7 bases, the J end by 5 bases, with 10 bases between. Germline CDR1 MGHDK, CDR2 SYGVNS. The CDR3 loop spans 12 amino acids.

This clone showed up just once. The chain recombines TRBV19 with TRBJ2-7; a possible D gene is TRBD1 (5 bases). CDR3 length equals 14 residues. V lost 0 bases to trimming and J lost 3 bases, with 9 bases between them. The V gene's germline CDR1 is LNHDA and CDR2 SQIVND (reference sequence). For the CDR3, the DNA is TGTGCCAGTAGTATAGATCCGGACAACTACGAGCAGTACTTC. This encodes CASSIDPDNYEQYF.

Written as DNA, the CDR3 is TGTGCCACCAACAGCCTGGGGGGTACGCAGTATTTT. Protein sequence: CATNSLGGTQYF. This chain joins TRBV27 and TRBJ2-3; D might be TRBD2 (6 bases). The germline gives CDR1 MNHEY, CDR2 SMNVEV (reference sequence). Trimming pared 10 bases from V and 8 bases from J, leaving 16 bases between. This CDR3 is built from 12 residues.

The J gene is TRBJ1-5, the V gene TRBV4-1, with 7 nucleotides matching TRBD1. The V gene's germline CDR1 is MGHRA and CDR2 YSYEKL. The CDR3 spans 15 residues. The junction had 6 bases not matched to a gene; V was cut back by 1 base and J by 6 bases. In nucleotides, the CDR3 is TGCGCCAGCAGCCAAGTTGGCAGGGGGGGTCAGCCCCAGCATTTT. It encodes CASSQVGRGGQPQHF.